There are a few counts of the clone carrying this TCR beta chain. As yet, its antigen is unknown. This CDR3 is 13 amino acids long. From germline, CDR1 is SGHTA and CDR2 FQGNSA. The V end was cut by 8 bases, the J end by 6 bases, with 15 bases between. Expressed TCRB transcripts were sequenced because the isolated RNA had all been reverse transcribed beforehand. For naive, central memory and regulatory T cell samples, reads averaged around 3.6 million. Clones were sequenced by immunoSEQ multiplex PCR, and TCRdb holds only the in-frame ones, with some missing. The table lists roughly 450,000 clones, roughly 10% of them singletons. These data originate in a study of beta chain features in type 1 diabetes. Each sorted population was over 98% pure. Points from the study as a whole: Moderate yet significant TCRB CDR3 shortening was seen in Type 1 diabetes patients in all four CD4+ subsets.

Sequenced: naive CD4+ T cells from blood. The chain joins TRBV7-2 to TRBJ2-3, with D tentatively TRBD2 (5 bases). The receptor was isolated from a woman under 30 in good health. CDR3 coding DNA: TGTGCCAGCCCTCTACGGGGTTTTGATACGCAGTATTTT. Protein sequence: CASPLRGFDTQYF.